Listed below are T cell receptor beta chains from one sample, sequenced in a study of blood T cell repertoires in COVID-19. Clones were sequenced by immunoSEQ multiplex PCR, and TCRdb holds only the in-frame ones, with some missing. The sample holds approximately 24,000 clones; approximately 86% are singletons and the top ten take around 16%. Sequencing was done on a sample of peripheral blood. The receptors were gathered from a man between 65 and 85 years old with acute or convalescent COVID-19. Each CDR3 is given with its conserved first and last residue. Each record gives: J gene, clone size, CDR3 length, D gene, V gene, CDR3 DNA, CDR3 protein. D genes are given only for firm matches. Rows may omit the clone size; those that give it use once, few, many or a size class.

j_call: TRBJ2-7
clone_size: -
cdr3_length: 15
d_call: TRBD1
v_call: TRBV18
cdr3_nt: TGTGCCAGCTCACCCGGGACAGCGGCTTCCTACGAGCAGTACTTC
cdr3_aa: CASSPGTAASYEQYF

j_call: TRBJ1-3
clone_size: few
cdr3_length: 15
d_call: -
v_call: TRBV9
cdr3_nt: TGTGCCAGCAGCGTAGCATGGGGGGTCGAAAACACCATATATTTT
cdr3_aa: CASSVAWGVENTIYF

j_call: TRBJ2-7
clone_size: once
cdr3_length: 12
d_call: -
v_call: TRBV6-2/TRBV6-3
cdr3_nt: TGTGCCAGCAGTTATCCCTTGTACGAGCAGTACTTC
cdr3_aa: CASSYPLYEQYF

j_call: TRBJ1-2
clone_size: -
cdr3_length: 14
d_call: -
v_call: TRBV24-1
cdr3_nt: TGTGCCACCAGTGACTCCGGGACAAACTATGGCTACACCTTC
cdr3_aa: CATSDSGTNYGYTF

j_call: TRBJ2-2
clone_size: -
cdr3_length: 16
d_call: TRBD2
v_call: TRBV6-2/TRBV6-3
cdr3_nt: TGTGCCAGCAGTTTTAGGACTAGCGGGAGCACCGGGGAGCTGTTTTTT
cdr3_aa: CASSFRTSGSTGELFF

j_call: TRBJ2-5
clone_size: -
cdr3_length: 14
d_call: TRBD2
v_call: TRBV7-3
cdr3_nt: TGTGCCAGCAGCCGGGGGGGAATACAAGAGACCCAGTACTTC
cdr3_aa: CASSRGGIQETQYF

j_call: TRBJ1-6
clone_size: -
cdr3_length: 16
d_call: -
v_call: TRBV6-1
cdr3_nt: TGTGCCAGCAGTGATTACCCGTTATCATCTTCGAGATCCCTCCACTTT
cdr3_aa: CASSDYPLSSSRSLHF

j_call: TRBJ2-3
clone_size: few
cdr3_length: 16
d_call: -
v_call: TRBV7-3
cdr3_nt: TGTGCCAGCAGCACCGAGGGGGACGGAGGTTCTGTCACGCAGTATTTT
cdr3_aa: CASSTEGDGGSVTQYF

j_call: TRBJ1-2
clone_size: -
cdr3_length: 13
d_call: TRBD1
v_call: TRBV29-1
cdr3_nt: TGCAGCGTTGAAAAGGGGGCGGACTATGGCTACACCTTC
cdr3_aa: CSVEKGADYGYTF

j_call: TRBJ2-5
clone_size: -
cdr3_length: 16
d_call: -
v_call: TRBV27
cdr3_nt: TGTGCCAGCAGTTTAGACTCATCCTGGTCTACGGAGACCCAGTACTTC
cdr3_aa: CASSLDSSWSTETQYF

j_call: TRBJ1-4
clone_size: -
cdr3_length: 14
d_call: -
v_call: TRBV21-1
cdr3_nt: TGTGCCAGCACTTCGAGTGGTCCTAATGAAAAACTGTTTTTT
cdr3_aa: CASTSSGPNEKLFF

j_call: TRBJ2-2
clone_size: -
cdr3_length: 15
d_call: -
v_call: TRBV7-3
cdr3_nt: TGTGCCAGCAGTGTCCGTCGAACTGGCACCGGGGAGCTGTTTTTT
cdr3_aa: CASSVRRTGTGELFF

j_call: TRBJ2-7
clone_size: medium-sized
cdr3_length: 13
d_call: TRBD1
v_call: TRBV12-3/TRBV12-4
cdr3_nt: TGTGCCAGCAGCCCGGGACAGATCTACGAGCAGTACTTC
cdr3_aa: CASSPGQIYEQYF

j_call: TRBJ1-6
clone_size: -
cdr3_length: 11
d_call: -
v_call: TRBV2
cdr3_nt: TGTGCCAGCAGGGAGGGTTCACCCCTCCACTTT
cdr3_aa: CASREGSPLHF

j_call: TRBJ1-1
clone_size: -
cdr3_length: 16
d_call: TRBD1
v_call: TRBV19
cdr3_nt: TGTGCCAGTAGTCGCCACAGGGGGAACTGGGACACTGAAGCTTTCTTT
cdr3_aa: CASSRHRGNWDTEAFF

j_call: TRBJ1-2
clone_size: -
cdr3_length: 17
d_call: -
v_call: TRBV9
cdr3_nt: TGTGCCAGCAGCCCTCGGGGAGGGTCGGGGGATAACTATGGCTACACCTTC
cdr3_aa: CASSPRGGSGDNYGYTF

j_call: TRBJ2-5
clone_size: -
cdr3_length: 17
d_call: TRBD2
v_call: TRBV7-9
cdr3_nt: TGTGCCAGCAGCCAAGGACTAGCGGGAGGGCCCCAAGAGACCCAGTACTTC
cdr3_aa: CASSQGLAGGPQETQYF

j_call: TRBJ2-6
clone_size: few
cdr3_length: 16
d_call: -
v_call: TRBV7-2
cdr3_nt: TGTGCCAGCAGCCCCGGGAGAAGGGTTGGGGCCAACGTCCTGACTTTC
cdr3_aa: CASSPGRRVGANVLTF

j_call: TRBJ2-1
clone_size: -
cdr3_length: 16
d_call: -
v_call: TRBV28
cdr3_nt: TGTGCCAGCAGTTTATATTGGAGGGTGCCCTACAATGAGCAGTTCTTC
cdr3_aa: CASSLYWRVPYNEQFF

j_call: TRBJ2-7
clone_size: -
cdr3_length: 15
d_call: -
v_call: TRBV7-9
cdr3_nt: TGTGCCAGCAGCTTAGAGGTCAGGGGAACCTACGAGCAGTACTTC
cdr3_aa: CASSLEVRGTYEQYF